This TCR beta chain derives from a study of cytomegalovirus exposure and HLA in healthy donors. Study-level findings and limits: Published work reported that the classifier diagnosed cytomegalovirus status with high specificity and sensitivity. Researchers reported that three CMV-associated chains were confirmed in vitro as CMV antigen-specific. The finding came from a later analysis; first-cohort TCR clusters tended to co-occur in the 130 or so validation repertoires. There were around 160 TCR beta chains listed as cytomegalovirus-associated.

Some clones are missing from TCRdb's copy, which holds only in-frame ones; the method was immunoSEQ multiplex PCR. Counted here are around 130,000 clones, 85% occurring once; the ten biggest clones make up 2% to 2.5%. Remarks on this clone: Its antigen is as yet unknown.

After removal of 4 bases from V and 2 bases from J, the junction contained 8 bases not matched to a gene. The CDR3 is 15 residues long. Germline V gene sequence: CDR1 SGHNT, CDR2 YYREEE (reference sequence). J is TRBJ1-2 and V is TRBV5-4, with 7 bases aligning to TRBD1. The TCR was taken from a woman in her 30s in good health and CMV-seronegative. Sequencing was performed on PBMCs. This CDR3 reads CASSLGTAQNYGYTF. The CDR3 coding sequence is TGTGCCAGCAGCCTCGGGACAGCACAAAACTATGGCTACACCTTC. Full variable domain (outside the CDR3, taken from reference TRBV5-4 and TRBJ1-2): ETGVTQSPTHLIKTRGQQVTLRCSSQSGHNTVSWYQQALGQGPQFIFQYYREEENGRGNFPPRFSGLQFPNYSSELNVNALELDDSALYLCASSLGTAQNYGYTFGSGTRLTVV.